The T cell receptor (beta chain) described here comes from a study of T cell clones after liver transplantation. As for the study in general: Immunosuppression withdrawal was tried within 2 years after liver transplantation in this trial. Post-transplant blood was tracked for graft-donor-reactive T cell clones identified in a pre-transplant mixed lymphocyte reaction. Samples came pre-transplant, pre-randomization before withdrawal, and post-randomization after withdrawal ended.

On this clone itself: Its cognate antigen is unknown.

Findings of the study overall: Rather than being deleted, graft donor-reactive T cells may have moved into the graft.

Germline CDR1 MNHNY, CDR2 SVGAGI (reference sequence). With 5 bases clipped from V and 2 bases from J, the junction kept 7 bases outside the gene matches. The length of the CDR3 is 16 residues. Clones were read by immunoSEQ multiplex PCR, and TCRdb kept only the in-frame ones, dropping some. The repertoire has 90,000 to 120,000 clones, around four fifths of them found once; the top ten carry 0.99%. The TCR was taken from a human donor who received a liver transplant. The V gene is TRBV6-6, the J gene TRBJ2-1; 9 positions match TRBD2. The sample in question was CD4+ T cells from blood, obtained before liver transplant. CDR3 coding DNA: TGTGCCAGCAGTCGGGAGCTAGCGGGAACCTACAATGAGCAGTTCTTC. Translating it yields CASSRELAGTYNEQFF.